This TCR beta chain came from a study of STAT5B mutations in CD4+ large granular lymphocyte leukemia. Libraries were prepared by immunoSEQ multiplex PCR; TCRdb keeps only in-frame clonotypes and omits some of them. Of 37,000 or so clones listed, 70% to 90% are singletons. The CDR3 sequence is 14 residues long. Germline V gives CDR1 SGDLS, CDR2 YYNGEE. V was pared by 3 bases and J by 6 bases, with 6 bases of the junction left unmatched. Buffy coats from healthy blood donors served as controls. This rearrangement joins TRBV9 to TRBJ2-1; TRBD2 matches 7 bases. Input material: CD4+ T cells from blood buffy coats. This TCR was sampled from a human donor in good health. This CDR3 reads CASSGGGEFNEQFF. CDR3 DNA: TGTGCCAGCAGCGGGGGGGGAGAGTTCAATGAGCAGTTCTTC.